This TCR beta chain was observed in a study of T-cell memory formation after mild COVID-19. Findings of the study overall: CM and EM subsets held most contracting CD4+ clones; EMRA held CD8+ ones. SARS-CoV-2 specificity of second-wave clones peaking day 37 was unconfirmed. Clones that contracted from day 15 to 85 were balanced CD4/CD8, while later expanders leaned CD4+.

A remark on this clonotype: As yet, its antigen is unknown.

TCR alpha and TCR beta cDNA libraries carrying sample barcodes and UMIs were produced by 5'RACE using constant-segment primers. One entry per CDR3 protein results from TCRdb running MiXCR on the 5' RACE reads. The sample has hundreds of thousands of distinct CDR3 sequences; over 7% are singletons. Trimming cost V 6 bases and J 4 bases, with 15 bases left between them. The CDR3 spans 14 residues. Per germline, CDR1 SGHTA and CDR2 FQGNSA. The sequenced sample consisted of PBMCs or a T cell subset sorted from them (not recorded which). This rearrangement joins TRBV7-2 to TRBJ1-2; D unclear. The TCR comes from a man younger than 35 who had mild COVID-19 (a few samples of this study predate the infection). Cell type and time point are not known. DNA of the CDR3: TGTGCCAGCAGTCACACAGCAGGTGGCTATGGCTACACCTTC. It translates to CASSHTAGGYGYTF.